Described below is a single T cell receptor (beta chain) sequence and its context. These data originate in a study of T cell clones after liver transplantation. Assay used: immunoSEQ multiplex PCR; TCRdb lists only in-frame clones, some missing. The sample contains some 120,000 clones, 75% to 95% of which appear only once. The CDR3 has 16 residues. Trimming took 0 bases from V and 5 from J, leaving 13 bases between them. Germline loops: CDR1 LGHNA, CDR2 YNFKEQ. The TCR sequence derives from a human patient who received a liver transplant. Some T cells may possibly be graft donor cells. This specimen was CD4+ T cells from blood, taken 12 months after liver transplant. V is TRBV4-2 and J is TRBJ2-2; perhaps TRBD1 as D (6 bases). Written as DNA, the CDR3 is TGTGCCAGCAGCCAAGATTGGAGAGGGGGAACCGGGGAGCTGTTTTTT. Amino acids: CASSQDWRGGTGELFF.